The clone carrying this T cell receptor beta chain came up many times. From the RT-PCR reads, TCRdb called clonotypes with MiXCR, one entry per CDR3 protein. Among fewer than 800,000 distinct CDR3 sequences listed, approximately 15% were seen once. Germline V lookup: CDR1 ENHRY, CDR2 SYGVKD. V lost 3 bases to trimming and J lost 4 bases, with 16 bases between them. This CDR3 spans 15 amino acids. This receptor was taken from a female donor in good health, serving as a healthy control. Specimen: memory CD4+ T cells from blood. The chain recombines TRBV10-3 with TRBJ2-7; tentatively, D is TRBD1 or TRBD2 (5 bases each). The CDR3 nucleotides read TGTGCCATCAGTGAATCCGGGACGGCCGCTTACGAGCAGTACTTC. Translating gives CAISESGTAAYEQYF.